Each of the 24 T cell receptor beta chains below was sequenced from the same sample in a study of molecular identifiers for immune sequencing clone quantification (dated by TCRdb to the late 2010s). Library preparation used PCR. Sequenced on a NextSeq 500. TCRdb applied fastp at Q25 and MiXCR to the public reads, then kept only in-frame beta chains. Every entry covers one CDR3 protein and lists the most common genes and DNA from its rows. In all, the sample holds about 86,000 distinct CDR3 sequences, and roughly 25% of those were seen once. The ten largest clones capture 0.6% to 0.9% of the sample. Sequencing was carried out using naive CD8+ T cells from blood, with Jurkat cell RNA spiked in. The intended sense of this specimen's cell subset or site label: FACS-sorted CD8+CD4-CCR7+CD45RA+ naive T cells. The receptors were sampled from a human donor in good health. Some libraries in this study had Jurkat cell RNA spiked in.

This clonotype was picked up a small number of times. The chain employs TRBV14 and TRBJ2-3; D ambiguous. The V end lost 0 bases, the J end lost 4 bases, and 14 bases lay between the germline ends. This CDR3 is 16 amino acids long. The germline V gene encodes CDR1 SGHDN and CDR2 FVKESK. The CDR3 protein is CASSQDYGQVPDTQYF. The CDR3 nucleotides read TGTGCCAGCAGCCAAGATTATGGGCAGGTCCCAGATACGCAGTATTTT.

This clonotype showed up just a few times. This sequence may be a read error, since a much larger clone differs from it by one base. This chain uses TRBV29-1 with TRBJ2-2; weak D call: TRBD1 (5 bases). Trimming took off 6 bases at V and 6 bases at J, with 14 bases between the two ends. The CDR3 loop spans 13 amino acids. Germline loops: CDR1 SQVTM, CDR2 ANQGSEA. The chain's CDR3 is CSVAGIKAGELFF. CDR3 DNA: TGCAGCGTAGCAGGGATCAAGGCCGGGGAGCTGTTTTTT.

The rearrangement joins TRBV11-2 to TRBJ1-5, with D possibly matching TRBD1 (6 bases). Looked up from germline, CDR1 is SGHAT and CDR2 is FQNNGV. V gave up 1 base and J gave up 7 bases, with 11 bases separating them. This CDR3 region has 14 residues. CDR3 amino acids: CASSLVLGGQPQHF. DNA for the CDR3: TGTGCCAGCAGCTTAGTGCTAGGGGGGCAGCCCCAGCATTTT.

In DNA form, the CDR3 reads TGTGCCAGCAGCCCCTTGGGACCGAACACTGAAGCTTTCTTT. Translated, it gives CASSPLGPNTEAFF. The chain recombines TRBV9 with TRBJ1-1; the D gene is possibly TRBD1 (5 bases). V was shortened by 4 bases and J by 1 base, with 11 bases between the two germline ends. Germline-derived CDR1 and CDR2 are SGDLS and YYNGEE. The CDR3 spans 14 residues.

The chain has TRBV2 and TRBJ2-7, with 9 bases fitting TRBD2. Per germline, CDR1 SNHLY and CDR2 FYNNEI. The length of the CDR3 is 16 residues. V was clipped by 0 bases and J by 7 bases; unmatched bases: 10. The CDR3 nucleotides read TGTGCCAGCAGTGAAGCGCAGTTAGCGGGAGTGAGAGAGCAGTACTTC. Amino acid sequence: CASSEAQLAGVREQYF.

To note about this clonotype: A read error may be the cause here, since a much bigger clone is one base away. The gene calls are TRBV27 and TRBJ2-3; D uncertain. Germline CDR1 and CDR2: MNHEY and SMNVEV (reference sequence). V was cut by 1 base and J by 0 bases, with 11 bases left in between. CDR3 size: 16 residues. CDR3 in amino acids: CASSLLAGASTDTQYF. Written as DNA, the CDR3 is TGTGCCAGCAGTTTATTGGCTGGCGCAAGCACAGATACGCAGTATTTT.

This clonotype was counted at least ten times. This chain joins TRBV6-5 and TRBJ2-7, with a tentative D call TRBD2 (6 bases). From germline, CDR1 is MNHEY and CDR2 SVGAGI. There are 16 residues in the CDR3. Trimming took 2 bases from V and 6 from J, leaving 20 bases between them. CDR3 region: CASSYRGGSGKAEQYF. For the CDR3, the DNA is TGTGCCAGCAGTTACCGGGGAGGCTCAGGGAAGGCCGAGCAGTACTTC.

The V gene is TRBV30, the J gene TRBJ2-3; possibly TRBD1 for D (5 bases). Per the germline V gene, CDR1 is GTSNPN and CDR2 is SVGIG (reference sequence). CDR3 size: 15 residues. Trimming took off 5 bases at V and 10 bases at J, with 25 bases between the two ends. The CDR3 sequence: CAWGDGAAHTGAQYF. DNA of the CDR3: TGTGCCTGGGGGGATGGGGCGGCGCACACAGGTGCGCAGTATTTT.

This clonotype was picked up many times. The V and J genes are TRBV11-2 and TRBJ2-3; 10 nucleotides line up with TRBD2. This CDR3 is built from 15 residues. V shed 1 base, J shed 4 bases, and the junction held 2 bases outside the gene matches. Germline V lookup: CDR1 SGHAT, CDR2 FQNNGV. The CDR3 spells CASSLAAGGSDTQYF. Here the CDR3 DNA reads TGTGCCAGCAGCTTAGCAGCGGGAGGGTCAGATACGCAGTATTTT.

For this clonotype: A much larger clone differs by one base, so this may be a read error. The rearrangement joins TRBV20-1 to TRBJ2-3; the match to TRBD1 covers 9 bases. After removal of 6 bases from V and 5 bases from J, the junction contained 9 bases not matched to a gene. This CDR3 has 14 amino acids. Looked up from germline, CDR1 is DFQATT and CDR2 is SNEGSKA (reference sequence). CDR3 region: CSAQDRGNVDTQYF. DNA for the CDR3: TGCAGTGCCCAGGACAGGGGAAATGTAGATACGCAGTATTTT.

This clonotype was recorded at least ten times. V gene TRBV5-6 combines with J gene TRBJ2-3; 11 bases align to TRBD2. Germline CDR1 and CDR2: SGHDT and YYEEEE. This CDR3 is built from 19 residues. The V segment lost 4 bases and the J segment 0 bases; nucleotides outside the gene matches: 13. The CDR3 bases are TGTGCCAGCAGCAAGGACCTAGCGGGGGGCCCCTTTAGCACAGATACGCAGTATTTT. This encodes CASSKDLAGGPFSTDTQYF.

This chain joins TRBV7-2 and TRBJ2-3; TRBD2 matches 11 bases. This CDR3 is 16 amino acids long. The germline CDR1 and CDR2 sequences are SGHTA and FQGNSA. The V segment lost 5 bases and the J segment 6 bases; nucleotides outside the gene matches: 10. Here the CDR3 DNA reads TGTGCCAGCAGCCCCTTAGCGGGGGGGCCAGGGGATACGCAGTATTTT. This gives the protein CASSPLAGGPGDTQYF. The full variable domain, its missing parts supplied by reference TRBV7-2 and TRBJ2-3, is GAGVSQSPSNKVTEKGKDVELRCDPISGHTALYWYRQSLGQGLEFLIYFQGNSAPDKSGLPSDRFSAERTGGSVSTLTIQRTQQEDSAVYLCASSPLAGGPGDTQYFGPGTRLTVL.

In its sample, this clonotype was seen many times. Written as DNA, the CDR3 is TGTGCCAGCAGCTTAAGCGGACAGGGCGGGAAAAAACTGTTTTTT. This sequence encodes CASSLSGQGGKKLFF. The chain combines TRBV7-9 with TRBJ1-4, with TRBD1 identical over 8 bases. This CDR3 has 15 amino acids. The V and J ends lost 2 bases and 9 bases, in that order; junction bases with no gene match: 8. CDR1 and CDR2 from the germline V gene are SEHNR and FQNEAQ (reference sequence).

This clonotype appeared many times. The CDR3 sequence: CATADRGYQETQYF. CDR3 sequence (DNA): TGTGCCACTGCCGACAGGGGGTACCAAGAGACCCAGTACTTC. V is TRBV19 and J is TRBJ2-5; TRBD1 agrees at 9 bases. CDR3 size: 14 residues. Trimming removed 10 bases from V and 0 bases from J; junction bases left unmatched: 6. Germline values: CDR1 LNHDA, CDR2 SQIVND (reference sequence).

The chain uses TRBV30 and TRBJ2-5; 7 bases fit TRBD1. Trimming at V came to 0 bases and at J to 2 bases, leaving 3 bases not matched to a gene. CDR1 is GTSNPN and CDR2 is SVGIG in the germline V gene (reference sequence). CDR3 length: 14 amino acids. In DNA form, the CDR3 reads TGTGCCTGGAGTGTGGCAGGGGGACAAGAGACCCAGTACTTC. Translating gives CAWSVAGGQETQYF.

This clonotype was observed a few times. The chain has TRBV20-1 and TRBJ2-7; 8 nucleotides line up with TRBD1. Germline loops: CDR1 DFQATT, CDR2 SNEGSKA (reference sequence). This CDR3 comprises 14 residues. Trimming at V came to 4 bases and at J to 4 bases, leaving 9 bases not matched to a gene. The chain's CDR3 is CSAKGQGVVYEQYF. As DNA, the CDR3 is TGCAGTGCTAAAGGACAGGGAGTAGTGTACGAGCAGTACTTC.

This clonotype was seen a few times. The chain links TRBV11-3 to TRBJ2-1; D might be TRBD2 (5 bases). V lost 3 bases and J 7 bases, leaving 10 bases between the germline ends. Germline V CDR1 and CDR2: SGHNT, YENEEA. The length of the CDR3 is 13 residues. CDR3 amino acids: CASSFTSINEQFF. CDR3 DNA: TGTGCCAGCAGCTTCACTAGTATAAATGAGCAGTTCTTC.

The chain carries TRBV3-1 and TRBJ2-2; no clear D. Germline lookup yields CDR1 LGHDT and CDR2 YNNKEL (reference sequence). Trimming left V 0 bases short and J 4 bases short, with 15 bases between. CDR3 length: 17 amino acids. CDR3 in amino acids: CASSQDRSVYGTGELFF. DNA of the CDR3: TGTGCCAGCAGCCAAGATAGAAGTGTTTATGGCACCGGGGAGCTGTTTTTT.

This clonotype was seen at least ten times. For the CDR3, the DNA is TGTGCCAGCAGCCCATTGGGGCAGTGGGGCGAGCAGTACTTC. Amino acid sequence: CASSPLGQWGEQYF. The V call is TRBV11-2, the J call TRBJ2-7; possibly TRBD1 for D (5 bases). V lost 5 bases and J lost 6, with 17 bases in between. This CDR3 contains 14 residues. Germline values: CDR1 SGHAT, CDR2 FQNNGV.

There are many counts of this clonotype. The rearrangement links TRBV30 to TRBJ2-3; D is uncertain. The CDR3 has 12 amino acids. V was pared by 2 bases and J by 5 bases, with 8 bases between. CDR1 and CDR2 from the germline V gene are GTSNPN and SVGIG (reference sequence). This CDR3 is CAWSTPGDTQYF. In DNA, the CDR3 is TGTGCCTGGAGTACCCCTGGAGATACGCAGTATTTT.

This clonotype was counted at least ten times. The V call is TRBV6-1, the J call TRBJ2-7; D gene ambiguous. The CDR3 totals 15 residues. The germline CDR1 and CDR2 sequences are MNHNS and SASEGT. The V end was cut by 3 bases, the J end by 1 base, with 13 bases between. CDR3: CASSDEAMGSYEQYF. The CDR3 DNA sequence: TGTGCCAGCAGTGATGAAGCAATGGGATCCTACGAGCAGTACTTC.

This clonotype has a handful of counts. The rearrangement links TRBV4-3 to TRBJ1-3, with D maybe TRBD1 (6 bases). CDR1 and CDR2 (germline): LGHNA, YSLEER. The CDR3 runs 17 residues. The germline V and J ends were trimmed by 0 bases and 4 bases, with 16 bases remaining between them. The CDR3 nucleotides read TGCGCCAGCAGCCAAGATCCAGGACAGAATCTAGGAAACACCATATATTTT. Translation gives CASSQDPGQNLGNTIYF.

V usage is TRBV7-9 and J usage is TRBJ2-7; TRBD2 agrees at 8 bases. CDR3 length equals 15 residues. V trimming: 5 bases; J trimming: 0 bases; junction bases outside the gene matches: 6. Germline lookup yields CDR1 SEHNR and CDR2 FQNEAQ (reference sequence). CDR3 bases: TGTGCCAGCAGCGCGGGGCTAGCGGGCTCCTACGAGCAGTACTTC. Residues: CASSAGLAGSYEQYF.

Ten or more counts support this clonotype. The chain combines TRBV28 with TRBJ2-5; 8 bases align to TRBD1. The trim removed 5 bases at V and 5 bases at J, leaving 10 bases unmatched. The CDR3 sequence is 15 residues long. CDR1 MDHEN and CDR2 SYDVKM come from the germline V gene. CDR3 loop: CASSKRTGPGETQYF. Here the CDR3 DNA reads TGTGCCAGCAGTAAGAGGACAGGGCCCGGGGAGACCCAGTACTTC. The complete variable domain, with remaining parts taken from reference TRBV28 and TRBJ2-5, reads DVKVTQSSRYLVKRTGEKVFLECVQDMDHENMFWYRQDPGLGLRLIYFSYDVKMKEKGDIPEGYSVSREKKERFSLILESASTNQTSMYLCASSKRTGPGETQYFGPGTRLLVL.